This note documents a single T cell receptor (beta chain) sequence. These data belong to a study of T cell responses to AZD1222 COVID-19 vaccine. The V end was cut by 2 bases, the J end by 2 bases, with 9 bases between. The CDR3 is 14 residues long. In germline, CDR1 is MNHEY, CDR2 SVGAGI. TCRdb keeps only in-frame clones here, not all; method: immunoSEQ multiplex PCR. This sample has 90,000 or so clones; 88% occur once, and the top ten carry roughly 15%. This clonotype originated in an adult in good health. Source: peripheral blood, taken on day 0 of AZD1222 vaccination. The gene calls are TRBV6-5 and TRBJ1-2; no clear D gene. The CDR3 here is CASSYRPSNYGYTF. DNA for the CDR3: TGTGCCAGCAGTTACCGCCCCTCCAACTATGGCTACACCTTC.